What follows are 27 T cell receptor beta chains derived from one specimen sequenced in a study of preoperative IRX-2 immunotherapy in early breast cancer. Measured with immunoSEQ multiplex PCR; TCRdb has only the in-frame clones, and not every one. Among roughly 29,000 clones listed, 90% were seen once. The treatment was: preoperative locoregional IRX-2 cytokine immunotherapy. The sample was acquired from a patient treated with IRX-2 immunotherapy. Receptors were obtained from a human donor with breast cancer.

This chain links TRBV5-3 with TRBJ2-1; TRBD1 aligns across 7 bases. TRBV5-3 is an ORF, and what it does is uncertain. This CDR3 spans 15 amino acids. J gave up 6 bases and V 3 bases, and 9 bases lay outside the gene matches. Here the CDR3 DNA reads TGTGCCAGAAGCTACGGGGACAGCCGGTCCAATGAGCAGTTCTTC. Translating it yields CARSYGDSRSNEQFF.

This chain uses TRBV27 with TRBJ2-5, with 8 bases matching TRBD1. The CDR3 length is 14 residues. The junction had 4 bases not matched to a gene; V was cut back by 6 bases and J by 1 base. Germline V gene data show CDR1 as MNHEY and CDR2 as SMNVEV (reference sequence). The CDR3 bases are TGTGCCAGCAGCCTAGACAGGGGCCAAGAGACCCAGTACTTC. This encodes CASSLDRGQETQYF.

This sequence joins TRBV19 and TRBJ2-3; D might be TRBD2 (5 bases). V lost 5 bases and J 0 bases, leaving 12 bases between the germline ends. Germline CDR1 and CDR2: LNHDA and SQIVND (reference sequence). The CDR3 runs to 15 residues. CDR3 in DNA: TGTGCCAGTAGTGAAGCTAGCCCTAGCACAGATACGCAGTATTTT. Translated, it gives CASSEASPSTDTQYF.

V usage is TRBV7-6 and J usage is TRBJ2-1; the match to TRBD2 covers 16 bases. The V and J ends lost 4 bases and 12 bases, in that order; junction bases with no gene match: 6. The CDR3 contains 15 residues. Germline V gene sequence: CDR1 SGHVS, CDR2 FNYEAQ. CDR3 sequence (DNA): TGTGCCAGCAGCTCGGGACTAGCGGGAGGGCCTGGGCAGTTCTTC. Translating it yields CASSSGLAGGPGQFF.

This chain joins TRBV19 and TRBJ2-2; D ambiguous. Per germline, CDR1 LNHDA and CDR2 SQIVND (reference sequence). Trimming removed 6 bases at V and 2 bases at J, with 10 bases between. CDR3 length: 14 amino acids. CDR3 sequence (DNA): TGTGCCAGTAGATCGGGCTATAACACCGGGGAGCTGTTTTTT. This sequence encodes CASRSGYNTGELFF.

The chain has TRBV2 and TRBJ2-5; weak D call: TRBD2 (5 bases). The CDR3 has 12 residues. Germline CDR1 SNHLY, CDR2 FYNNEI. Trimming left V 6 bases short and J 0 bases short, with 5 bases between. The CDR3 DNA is TGTGCCAGCAGGGAGGACCAAGAGACCCAGTACTTC. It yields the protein CASREDQETQYF.

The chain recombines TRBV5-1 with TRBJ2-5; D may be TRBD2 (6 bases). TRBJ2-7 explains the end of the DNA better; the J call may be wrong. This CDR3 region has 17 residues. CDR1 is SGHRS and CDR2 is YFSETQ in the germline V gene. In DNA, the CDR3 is TGCGCCAGCAGCCCTCCTTGGAGCGGGTCCATTATCCACGAGCAGTACTTC. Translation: CASSPPWSGSIIHEQYF.

CDR3 amino acids: CASSPFNRGQGVHYGYTF. CDR3 in DNA: TGTGCCAGCTCACCATTCAACAGGGGACAGGGAGTACACTATGGCTACACCTTC. The chain is built from TRBV18 and TRBJ1-2; 9 bases agree with TRBD1. There are 18 residues in the CDR3. Unmatched junction bases numbered 13, after V lost 2 bases and J lost 3 bases. Per germline, CDR1 KGHSH and CDR2 LQKENI.

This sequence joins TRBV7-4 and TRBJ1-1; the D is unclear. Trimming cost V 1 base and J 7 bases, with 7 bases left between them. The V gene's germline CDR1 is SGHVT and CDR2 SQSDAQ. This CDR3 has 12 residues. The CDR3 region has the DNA TGTGCCAGCAGCTTAGAACAACGTGAAGCTTTCTTT. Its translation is CASSLEQREAFF.

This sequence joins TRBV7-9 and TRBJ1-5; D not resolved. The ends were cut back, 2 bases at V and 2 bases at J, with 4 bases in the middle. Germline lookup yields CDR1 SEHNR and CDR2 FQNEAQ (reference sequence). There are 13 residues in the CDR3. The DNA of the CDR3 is TGTGCCAGCAGCTTACAGCGCAATCAGCCCCAGCATTTT. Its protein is CASSLQRNQPQHF. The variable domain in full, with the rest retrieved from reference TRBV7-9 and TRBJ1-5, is DTGVSQNPRHKITKRGQNVTFRCDPISEHNRLYWYRQTLGQGPEFLTYFQNEAQLEKSRLLSDRFSAERPKGSFSTLEIQRTEQGDSAMYLCASSLQRNQPQHFGDGTRLSIL.

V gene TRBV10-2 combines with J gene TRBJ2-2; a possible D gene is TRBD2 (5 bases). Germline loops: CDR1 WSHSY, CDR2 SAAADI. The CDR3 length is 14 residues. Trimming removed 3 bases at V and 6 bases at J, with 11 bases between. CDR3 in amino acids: CASSEFGGSGELFF. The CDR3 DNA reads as TGCGCCAGCAGTGAATTCGGAGGATCCGGGGAGCTGTTTTTT.

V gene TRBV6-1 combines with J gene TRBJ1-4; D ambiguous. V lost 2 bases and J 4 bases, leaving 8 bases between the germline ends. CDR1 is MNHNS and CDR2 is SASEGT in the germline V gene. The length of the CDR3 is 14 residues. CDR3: CASSEPQVNEKLFF. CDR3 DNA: TGTGCCAGCAGTGAACCGCAGGTTAATGAAAAACTGTTTTTT.

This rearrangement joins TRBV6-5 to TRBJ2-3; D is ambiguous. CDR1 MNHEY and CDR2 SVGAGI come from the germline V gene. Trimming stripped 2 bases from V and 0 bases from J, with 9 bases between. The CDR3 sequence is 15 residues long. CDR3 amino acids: CASSYGRSSTDTQYF. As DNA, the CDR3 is TGTGCCAGCAGTTACGGAAGGTCTAGCACAGATACGCAGTATTTT.

CDR3 coding DNA: TGTGCCAGCAGTGAGGACACGGGCGTTGGCTACACCTTC. Amino acid sequence: CASSEDTGVGYTF. V and J are TRBV2 and TRBJ1-2; D might be TRBD1 (5 bases). V lost 3 bases to trimming and J lost 7 bases, with 12 bases between them. Germline values: CDR1 SNHLY, CDR2 FYNNEI. The length of the CDR3 is 13 residues.

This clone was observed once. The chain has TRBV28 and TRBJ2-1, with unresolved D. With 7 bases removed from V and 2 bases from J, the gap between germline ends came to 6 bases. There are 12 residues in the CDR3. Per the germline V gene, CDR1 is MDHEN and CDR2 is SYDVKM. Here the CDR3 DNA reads TGTGCCAGCACCGGAACCTACAATGAGCAGTTCTTC. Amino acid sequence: CASTGTYNEQFF.

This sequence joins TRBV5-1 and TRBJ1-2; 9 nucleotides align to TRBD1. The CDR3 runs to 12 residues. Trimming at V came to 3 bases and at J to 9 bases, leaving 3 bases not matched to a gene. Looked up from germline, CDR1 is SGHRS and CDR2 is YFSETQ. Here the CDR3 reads CASSWDRESYTF. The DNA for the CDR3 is TGCGCCAGCAGCTGGGACAGGGAGAGCTACACCTTC.

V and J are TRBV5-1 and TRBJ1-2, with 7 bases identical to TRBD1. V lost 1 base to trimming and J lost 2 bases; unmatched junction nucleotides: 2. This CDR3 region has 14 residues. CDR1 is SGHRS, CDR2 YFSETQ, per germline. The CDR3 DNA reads TGCGCCAGCAGCTTGCTGGACAGGAACTATGGCTACACCTTC. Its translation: CASSLLDRNYGYTF. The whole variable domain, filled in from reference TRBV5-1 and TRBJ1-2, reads KAGVTQTPRYLIKTRGQQVTLSCSPISGHRSVSWYQQTPGQGLQFLFEYFSETQRNKGNFPGRFSGRQFSNSRSEMNVSTLELGDSALYLCASSLLDRNYGYTFGSGTRLTVV.

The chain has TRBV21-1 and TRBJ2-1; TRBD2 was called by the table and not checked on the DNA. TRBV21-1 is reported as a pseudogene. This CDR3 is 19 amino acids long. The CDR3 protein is CASSTKITPGLEEKNEQFF. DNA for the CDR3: TGTGCCAGCAGCACGAAAATCACCCCGGGACTAGAGGAGAAAAATGAGCAGTTCTTC.

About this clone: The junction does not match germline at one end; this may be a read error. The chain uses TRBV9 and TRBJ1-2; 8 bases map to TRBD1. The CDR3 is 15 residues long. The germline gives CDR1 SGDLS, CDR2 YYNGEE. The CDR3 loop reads CASSEGDRGGYGYIF. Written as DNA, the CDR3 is TGTGCCAGCAGCGAGGGAGACAGGGGAGGCTATGGCTACATCTTC.

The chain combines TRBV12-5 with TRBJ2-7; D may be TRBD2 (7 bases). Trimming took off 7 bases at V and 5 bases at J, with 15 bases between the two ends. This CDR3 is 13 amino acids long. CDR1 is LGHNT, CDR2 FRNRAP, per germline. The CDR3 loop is CASVEGGVNEQYF. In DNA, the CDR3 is TGTGCTAGTGTAGAGGGGGGGGTTAACGAGCAGTACTTC.

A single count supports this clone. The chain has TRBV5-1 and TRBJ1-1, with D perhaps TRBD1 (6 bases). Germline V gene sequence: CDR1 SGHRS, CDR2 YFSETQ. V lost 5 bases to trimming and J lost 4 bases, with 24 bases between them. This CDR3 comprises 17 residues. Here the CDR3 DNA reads TGCGCCAGCAGACCCACAGGGCGAAGCTTTGGGAGCACTGAAGCTTTCTTT. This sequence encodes CASRPTGRSFGSTEAFF.

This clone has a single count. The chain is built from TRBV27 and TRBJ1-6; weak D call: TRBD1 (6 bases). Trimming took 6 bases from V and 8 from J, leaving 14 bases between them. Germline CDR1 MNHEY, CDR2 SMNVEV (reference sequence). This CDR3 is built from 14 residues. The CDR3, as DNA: TGTGCCAGCAGAACCCAGGGGTGGGATTCACCCCTCCACTTT. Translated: CASRTQGWDSPLHF.

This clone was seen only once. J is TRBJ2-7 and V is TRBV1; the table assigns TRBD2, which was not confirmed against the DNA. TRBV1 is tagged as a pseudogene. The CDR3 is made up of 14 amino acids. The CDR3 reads CTSSRPGLVYEQYF. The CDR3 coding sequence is TGCACCAGCAGCCGCCCGGGACTAGTTTACGAGCAGTACTTC.

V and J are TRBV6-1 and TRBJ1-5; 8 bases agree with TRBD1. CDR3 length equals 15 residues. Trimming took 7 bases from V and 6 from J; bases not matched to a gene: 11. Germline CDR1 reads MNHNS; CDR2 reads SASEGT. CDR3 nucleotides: TGTGCCAGCATTATAACCCAGGGGGCAAGTCAGCCCCAGCATTTT. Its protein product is CASIITQGASQPQHF.

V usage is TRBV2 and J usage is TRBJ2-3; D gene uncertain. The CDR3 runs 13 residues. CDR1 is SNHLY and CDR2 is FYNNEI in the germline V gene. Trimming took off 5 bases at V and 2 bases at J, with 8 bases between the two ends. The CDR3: CASSPPFTDTQYF. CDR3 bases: TGTGCCAGCAGTCCCCCTTTCACAGATACGCAGTATTTT.

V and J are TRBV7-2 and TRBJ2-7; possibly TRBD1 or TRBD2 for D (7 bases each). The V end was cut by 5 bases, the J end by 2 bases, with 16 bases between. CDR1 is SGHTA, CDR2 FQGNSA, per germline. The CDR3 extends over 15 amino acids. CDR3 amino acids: CASSTQGGAAYEQYF. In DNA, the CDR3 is TGTGCCAGCAGCACCCAGGGGGGGGCGGCCTACGAGCAGTACTTC.

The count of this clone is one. CDR3 nucleotides: TGTGCCATCAGTGGAGGACAGGGGGCGCGAAATTCACCCCTCCACTTT. Its protein product is CAISGGQGARNSPLHF. This chain links TRBV10-3 with TRBJ1-6; 11 bases map to TRBD1. In germline, CDR1 is ENHRY, CDR2 SYGVKD. This CDR3 has 16 amino acids. The ends lost 4 bases at V and 7 bases at J; junction bases unmatched: 6.